The 22 T cell receptor beta chains below all came from one sample that was sequenced in a study of CD8+CD57+ T cells in acquired aplastic anemia. Genomic DNA acted as the template from which TCR beta VDJ combination and CDR3 sequence profiling were carried out. Via MiXCR, TCRdb re-called the reads, giving one row per CDR3 protein. The sample includes 200,000 or so distinct CDR3 sequences, 55% to 70% of them seen just once. Sequencing was carried out using sorted CD4+, CD8+, or CD8+CD57+ T cells (not recorded which) from PBMCs. These TCRs come from a human donor with severe aplastic anemia or a healthy control (not recorded which).

This clonotype was detected ten times or more. The rearrangement links TRBV4-3 to TRBJ2-7, with 9 bases fitting TRBD1. The V segment lost 1 base and the J segment 3 bases; nucleotides outside the gene matches: 13. Germline V gene sequence: CDR1 LGHNA, CDR2 YSLEER. CDR3 length: 18 residues. The CDR3 DNA reads TGCGCCAGCAGCCAAGGATCCACCGGGACAGGGTTACACTACGAGCAGTACTTC. Its protein is CASSQGSTGTGLHYEQYF.

This clonotype was detected a few times. A much larger clone is a single base away; this may be a read error. The chain combines TRBV5-1 with TRBJ1-1, with D tentatively TRBD1 (5 bases). This CDR3 comprises 16 residues. Germline V lookup: CDR1 SGHRS, CDR2 YFSETQ. The CDR3 loop reads CAGSLVPAFGGTEAFF. CDR3 nucleotides: TGCGCCGGCAGCTTGGTACCGGCTTTCGGGGGCACTGAAGCTTTCTTT.

This chain uses TRBV28 with TRBJ2-7; 10 bases are a match to TRBD1. Germline V gene lookup returns CDR1 MDHEN and CDR2 SYDVKM. The CDR3 is 16 amino acids. V trimming: 4 bases; J trimming: 2 bases; junction bases outside the gene matches: 8. DNA for the CDR3: TGTGCCAGCAGTTCTCCCGGGACAGGGGCCACCTACGAGCAGTACTTC. It specifies CASSSPGTGATYEQYF.

V is TRBV7-9 and J is TRBJ2-7; 8 bases match TRBD2. The germline gives CDR1 SEHNR, CDR2 FQNEAQ (reference sequence). This CDR3 has 13 residues. Trimming took 5 bases from V and 6 from J; bases not matched to a gene: 6. The chain's CDR3 is CASSPGLAVEQYF. Here the CDR3 DNA reads TGTGCCAGCAGCCCCGGACTAGCTGTCGAGCAGTACTTC.

The chain has TRBV12-3 or TRBV12-4 and TRBJ2-2; D ambiguous. This CDR3 comprises 11 residues. The V end lost 7 bases, the J end lost 5 bases, and 5 bases lay between the germline ends. CDR3 sequence reads: CASIVTGELFF. CDR3 coding DNA: TGTGCCAGCATCGTTACCGGGGAGCTGTTTTTT.

The CDR3 DNA sequence: TGTGCCACCAGCACCATCCGGTTCGGACCGGGGGAGCTGTTTTTT. This translates into CATSTIRFGPGELFF. The V gene is TRBV15, the J gene TRBJ2-2; the D is unclear. Between the trimmed V and J ends, which lost 4 bases and 8 bases, there was a span of 17 bases. The CDR3 extends over 15 amino acids. Per germline, CDR1 LNHNV and CDR2 YYDKDF (reference sequence).

The V and J genes are TRBV10-3 and TRBJ1-1, with 7 positions matching TRBD1. CDR1 and CDR2 (germline): ENHRY, SYGVKD. This CDR3 region has 14 residues. The V gene end was trimmed by 3 bases and the J gene end by 4 bases; junction bases not matched to a gene: 5. CDR3 nucleotide sequence: TGTGCCATCAGTGAAGAGGGGGCCTTCACTGAAGCTTTCTTT. Its translation is CAISEEGAFTEAFF.

The table lists this clonotype with a count of one. V is TRBV12-3 or TRBV12-4 and J is TRBJ2-7; D is unclear. The V and J ends lost 5 bases and 7 bases respectively, with 9 bases between them. This CDR3 contains 11 residues. In nucleotides, the CDR3 is TGTGCCAGCAGTCCCCCTGGTGAGCAGTACTTC. Translation: CASSPPGEQYF.

As to this clonotype: An end of the junction differs from the germline gene, which may be a read error. The chain recombines TRBV20-1 with TRBJ2-3, with TRBD2 as a possible D gene (6 bases). Germline CDR1 reads DFQATT; CDR2 reads SNEGSKA (reference sequence). CDR3 length: 16 amino acids. This chain's CDR3 is CSALPPGLASTGTQYF. DNA for the CDR3: TGCAGTGCCCTTCCCCCGGGACTGGCTAGCACAGGTACGCAGTATTTT.

The chain links TRBV20-1 to TRBJ2-1; D gene ambiguous. Per germline, CDR1 DFQATT and CDR2 SNEGSKA (reference sequence). The CDR3 loop spans 12 amino acids. V lost 1 base, J lost 6 bases, and 7 bases lay in between. DNA for the CDR3: TGCAGTGCTAGAGGCCCTACCAATGAGCAGTTCTTC. Translation gives CSARGPTNEQFF.

The chain links TRBV20-1 to TRBJ2-3; 8 nucleotides line up with TRBD1. The J call may be in error: the DNA end matches TRBJ2-1 better. The CDR3 covers 13 residues. Germline V gives CDR1 DFQATT, CDR2 SNEGSKA (reference sequence). The CDR3 reads CSASWGTGNEQFF. In DNA, the CDR3 is TGCAGTGCTAGCTGGGGGACAGGTAATGAGCAGTTCTTC.

Concerning this clonotype itself: This may come from a read error, since a much larger clone is one base off. The chain links TRBV4-2 to TRBJ1-5, with 7 positions matching TRBD1. From germline, CDR1 is LGHNA and CDR2 YNFKEQ. This CDR3 contains 14 residues. The CDR3 DNA sequence: TGTGCCAGCAGCCAAGGGACAGGAAACCAGCCCCAGCGTTTT. It translates to CASSQGTGNQPQRF.

In this sample, this clonotype turned up many times. DNA of the CDR3: TGTGCCAGCAGCTTTAACAGGGGGGACGAGCAGTACTTC. Protein product: CASSFNRGDEQYF. The rearrangement links TRBV7-9 to TRBJ2-7; TRBD1 matches at 8 bases. J was trimmed by 5 bases and V by 3 bases; bases with no gene match: 3. CDR1 SEHNR and CDR2 FQNEAQ come from the germline V gene (reference sequence). This CDR3 is built from 13 residues.

This chain links TRBV19 with TRBJ2-7, with 7 bases identical to TRBD1. The CDR3 has 16 amino acids. V lost 8 bases, J lost 2 bases, and 15 bases stayed unmatched. Germline CDR1 and CDR2: LNHDA and SQIVND (reference sequence). CDR3 region: CASRRSSSQGAYEQYF. The CDR3 DNA is TGTGCCAGTCGACGTTCAAGTAGCCAGGGGGCCTACGAGCAGTACTTC.

The chain is built from TRBV9 and TRBJ2-7; D is unclear. The CDR3 extends over 16 amino acids. Trimming stripped 4 bases from V and 3 bases from J, with 20 bases between. CDR1 is SGDLS and CDR2 is YYNGEE in the germline V gene. CDR3 bases: TGTGCCAGCAGCTTAGCCTCCGACGTAGGTGGCTACGAGCAGTACTTC. It encodes CASSLASDVGGYEQYF.

V is TRBV9 and J is TRBJ1-6; 7 bases line up with TRBD1. After removal of 0 bases from V and 8 bases from J, the junction contained 5 bases not matched to a gene. This CDR3 spans 15 amino acids. In germline, CDR1 is SGDLS, CDR2 YYNGEE. The CDR3, as DNA: TGTGCCAGCAGCGTAGACAGGGGAGGGGATTCACCCCTCCACTTT. Its translation: CASSVDRGGDSPLHF.

V is TRBV29-1 and J is TRBJ1-1; 8 positions agree with TRBD1. Germline CDR1 SQVTM, CDR2 ANQGSEA. This CDR3 is 13 amino acids long. The V and J ends lost 5 bases and 5 bases, in that order; junction bases with no gene match: 7. As DNA, the CDR3 is TGCAGCGTTCCAGACAGGGGAGAGACTGAAGCTTTCTTT. It codes for CSVPDRGETEAFF.

V usage is TRBV2 and J usage is TRBJ2-7, with D unresolved. In germline, CDR1 is SNHLY, CDR2 FYNNEI. The length of the CDR3 is 12 residues. V lost 7 bases and J 2 bases, leaving 9 bases between the germline ends. The CDR3, as DNA: TGTGCCAGCACATACAGTACCTACGAGCAGTACTTC. Translated, it gives CASTYSTYEQYF.

This clonotype has ten or more counts. The V gene is TRBV4-1, the J gene TRBJ1-1; D remains unclear. CDR1 and CDR2 (germline): MGHRA, YSYEKL. The CDR3 consists of 14 residues. V was trimmed by 0 bases and J by 4 bases, leaving 9 bases between them. CDR3 sequence: CASSQDLWGTEAFF. The CDR3 region has the DNA TGCGCCAGCAGCCAAGATCTATGGGGCACTGAAGCTTTCTTT.

Points on this clonotype: The junction departs from germline at one end; a sequencing error may be responsible. The V and J genes are TRBV6-6 and TRBJ1-1; D is uncertain. This CDR3 spans 12 amino acids. From germline, CDR1 is MNHNY and CDR2 SVGAGI (reference sequence). CDR3 coding DNA: TGTGCCAGCACTTCAGCCCCACCCGAAGCTCTCTTT. Translated, it gives CASTSAPPEALF.

V is TRBV7-9 and J is TRBJ2-3; perhaps TRBD1 as D (5 bases). Per the germline V gene, CDR1 is SEHNR and CDR2 is FQNEAQ (reference sequence). Trimming cost V 3 bases and J 1 base, with 14 bases left between them. The CDR3 runs 16 residues. The DNA of the CDR3 is TGTGCCAGCAGCTTGGTGGACAACTCTGGCACAGATACGCAGTATTTT. It yields the protein CASSLVDNSGTDTQYF.

The chain couples TRBV20-1 to TRBJ2-5; TRBD1 matches 9 bases. This CDR3 is built from 14 residues. Germline CDR1 DFQATT, CDR2 SNEGSKA (reference sequence). Losses at the gene ends were 5 bases for V and 1 base for J; bases not matched to a gene: 5. The CDR3, as DNA: TGCAGTGCTGACACGACAGGGGGCCAAGAGACCCAGTACTTC. It translates to CSADTTGGQETQYF.